This TCR beta chain emerged from a study of cytomegalovirus exposure and HLA in healthy donors. Amplification used 60 Vbeta primers and 13 Jbeta primers. The assay was immunoSEQ multiplex PCR, and TCRdb's table has in-frame clones only and misses some. The profile shows about 160,000 clones, about four fifths of them singletons. The study, taken as a whole, reports: Segments of the TCR beta V type were, in most cases, productive about 90% or about 30% of the time in an earlier analysis. Compared with the roughly 670-donor mean, an Asian-associated ancestry cluster reportedly had fewer N-insertions, according to a later analysis. Across HLA loci, a later analysis found differing TCR association rates, with DRB1 most and HLA-C fewest.

Trimming took 5 bases from V and 13 from J; bases not matched to a gene: 10. CDR1 KGHSH and CDR2 LQKENI come from the germline V gene. CDR3 size: 13 residues. Remarks on this clone: Its cognate antigen is unknown.

The rearrangement links TRBV18 to TRBJ2-5, with 10 nucleotides matching TRBD2. The source of this sequence is a woman in her 30s in good health and CMV-seropositive. The sample comprised PBMCs. The CDR3 nucleotides read TGTGCCAGCTCAACGAGCCGGACTAGCGGATTGTACTTC. It specifies CASSTSRTSGLYF.